The rows below give T cell receptor beta chains drawn from one sample of a study of blood T cell repertoires in COVID-19. Clones were sequenced by immunoSEQ multiplex PCR, and TCRdb holds only the in-frame ones, with some missing. This sample has about 250,000 clones, with about 88% found just once. The sequencing input was peripheral blood. These TCRs come from a woman between 35 and 50 years old who had recovered from COVID-19. Both conserved end residues are trimmed from each CDR3. Clone size appears in some rows only: once, few, many, or a class for an expanded clone.

>.|TRBJ1-3|TRBV18
ASSPLTSGGNTIY
>.|TRBJ2-7|TRBV4-2
ASSQGTSASYEQY
>once|TRBJ2-2|TRBV5-1
ASSLDSHGTGELF
>.|TRBJ2-7|TRBV5-4
ASSDPGGGGSSYEQY
>.|TRBJ2-1|TRBV9
ASSGLGETGSSYNEQF
>.|TRBJ1-1|TRBV5-4
ASSLGGQGESEAF
>.|TRBJ1-2|TRBV6-5
ASSRWEGSYT
>.|TRBJ2-2|TRBV5-4
ASSSSGLNTGELF
>.|TRBJ2-1|TRBV27
ASSPRGGEQF
>once|TRBJ2-7|TRBV4-1
ASSQGDYLSYEQY
>.|TRBJ2-3|TRBV30
AWSGSGGSDTQY
>.|TRBJ2-6|TRBV28
ASSHDRGLFSGANVLT
>.|TRBJ2-2|TRBV19
ASSMAGEPGTGELF
>.|TRBJ1-3|TRBV19
ASSINSSGNTIY
>.|TRBJ1-5|TRBV19
ASSMVRTGGAGRGQPQH
>.|TRBJ1-3|TRBV5-1
ASSLEAGPGNTIY
>.|TRBJ2-3|TRBV10-3
AISPAGGPGDTQY
>.|TRBJ2-1|TRBV2
ASCRGTGPGNEQF
>.|TRBJ1-2|TRBV7-8
ASSLAPPYGYT
>.|TRBJ2-1|TRBV5-8
ASSFPTTGKVEQF
>once|TRBJ1-1|TRBV30
AWRTGAVGAEAF
>.|TRBJ1-1|TRBV10-1
ASSAGTGPGLEAF
>.|TRBJ2-6|TRBV4-2
ASSPGQGAAGANVLT
>.|TRBJ2-1|TRBV6-6
ASSPDFPYNEQF
>.|TRBJ1-2|TRBV7-9
ASSPPLVRGRDYGYT
>.|TRBJ2-7|TRBV9
ASSYWGIKRERHEQY
>few|TRBJ1-6|TRBV19
ASRARPYDNSPLH
>.|TRBJ2-1|TRBV5-1
ASSLRLAGERQF
>.|TRBJ2-5|TRBV6-5
ASGRETGPGETQY
>.|TRBJ1-2|TRBV5-1
ASSSGTAYGYT
>.|TRBJ1-5|TRBV7-9
ASSFGGPGRPNQPQH
>.|TRBJ1-4|TRBV4-1
ASSPGRGVGEKLF
>.|TRBJ2-4|TRBV2
ASSGWTSGLAKNIQY
>.|TRBJ2-7|TRBV18
ASSPRDSGYEQY
>.|TRBJ2-5|TRBV6-2/TRBV6-3
ASSYVPSGRAEGTQY